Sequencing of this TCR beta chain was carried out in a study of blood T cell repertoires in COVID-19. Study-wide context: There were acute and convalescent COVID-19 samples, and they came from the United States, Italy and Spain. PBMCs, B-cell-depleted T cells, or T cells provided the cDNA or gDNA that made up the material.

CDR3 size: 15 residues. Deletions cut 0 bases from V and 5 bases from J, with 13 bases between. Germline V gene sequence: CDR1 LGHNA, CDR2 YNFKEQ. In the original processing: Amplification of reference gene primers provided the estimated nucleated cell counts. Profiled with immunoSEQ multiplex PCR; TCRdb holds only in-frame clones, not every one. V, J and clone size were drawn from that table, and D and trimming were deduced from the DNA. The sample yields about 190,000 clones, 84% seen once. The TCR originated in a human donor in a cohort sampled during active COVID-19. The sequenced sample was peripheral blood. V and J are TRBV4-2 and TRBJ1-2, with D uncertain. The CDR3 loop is CASSQEQSTGYGYTF. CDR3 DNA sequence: TGTGCCAGCAGCCAAGAACAGTCGACCGGATATGGCTACACCTTC.